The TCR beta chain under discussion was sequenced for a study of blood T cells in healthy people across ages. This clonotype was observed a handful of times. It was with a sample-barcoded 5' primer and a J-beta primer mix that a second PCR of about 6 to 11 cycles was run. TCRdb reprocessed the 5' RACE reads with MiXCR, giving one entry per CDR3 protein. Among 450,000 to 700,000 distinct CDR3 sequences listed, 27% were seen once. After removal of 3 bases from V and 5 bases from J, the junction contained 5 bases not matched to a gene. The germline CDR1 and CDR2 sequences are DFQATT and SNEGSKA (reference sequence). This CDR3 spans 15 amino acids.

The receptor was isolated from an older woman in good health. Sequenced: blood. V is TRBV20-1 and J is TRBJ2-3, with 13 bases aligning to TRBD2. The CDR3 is CSARETSGGLDTQYF. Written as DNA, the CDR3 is TGCAGTGCTAGGGAGACTAGCGGGGGGTTAGATACGCAGTATTTT.